This record concerns one TCR beta chain sequence. Its matching antigen is unknown. This entry is derived from a study of cytomegalovirus exposure and HLA in healthy donors. Findings and caveats of the study: Cytomegalovirus status was reportedly diagnosed by the classifier with high sensitivity and specificity.

Donors were ostensibly healthy at sampling, although undocumented immune exposures were probable. 60 Vbeta and 13 Jbeta primers were used in PCR. TCRdb keeps only in-frame clones here, not all; method: immunoSEQ multiplex PCR. This table holds 130,000 or so clones, approximately 82% found once. Per the germline V gene, CDR1 is SGHRS and CDR2 is YFSETQ. The ends were cut back, 5 bases at V and 6 bases at J, with 12 bases in the middle. The CDR3 contains 13 residues. Specimen: PBMCs. The rearrangement joins TRBV5-1 to TRBJ1-5; D uncertain. This TCR derives from a middle-aged man in good health and CMV-seronegative. The CDR3 is CASRAGEGQPQHF. CDR3 nucleotide sequence: TGCGCCAGCAGGGCCGGAGAGGGTCAGCCCCAGCATTTT.